Below, one T cell receptor beta chain is given with its context. The sample is drawn from a study of blood T cell repertoires in COVID-19. Authors' data handling: Scientists estimated how many nucleated cells there were by amplifying reference gene primers. Sequencing used immunoSEQ multiplex PCR; TCRdb keeps in-frame clones, though not all of them. D and trimming come from the DNA, and the V and J calls and clone size come from that table. This sample has 40,000 to 55,000 clones, with 83% found just once. The CDR3 totals 15 residues. V lost 6 bases, J lost 5 bases, and 19 bases lay in between. Germline CDR1 WSHSY, CDR2 SAAADI.

The sequencing input was peripheral blood. This receptor was taken from a human donor in a cohort sampled during active COVID-19. V is TRBV10-2 and J is TRBJ1-2; D remains unclear. This CDR3 reads CASSPRVIDLYGYTF. CDR3 coding DNA: TGCGCCAGCAGCCCTCGGGTAATCGACCTTTATGGCTACACCTTC.